The 25 T cell receptor beta chains in this list originate from one sample, sequenced in a study of OX40 agonist ivuxolimab in advanced cancers. This table comes from immunoSEQ multiplex PCR, and its TCRdb copy is limited to in-frame clones, with some not included. The table has tens of thousands of clones, more than 75% seen once; the top ten hold 0.47%. The sample here was CD4+ or CD8+ T cells sorted from blood, taken in a trial of the OX40 agonist ivuxolimab. Receptors originate from an adult with an advanced solid tumor such as melanoma, head and neck, liver or kidney cancer.

The V and J genes are TRBV7-8 and TRBJ1-5; D gene uncertain. The CDR3 spans 13 residues. Trimming pared 2 bases from V and 7 bases from J, leaving 9 bases between. Germline V gene data show CDR1 as SGHVS and CDR2 as FQNEAQ. The CDR3 sequence is CASSLFQGQPQHF. CDR3 DNA sequence: TGTGCCAGCAGCTTATTTCAAGGGCAGCCCCAGCATTTT.

This rearrangement joins TRBV4-1 to TRBJ1-4; the D gene is possibly TRBD1 (6 bases). The CDR3 is 15 amino acids. Germline V CDR1 and CDR2: MGHRA, YSYEKL. Trimming pared 1 base from V and 7 bases from J, leaving 13 bases between. CDR3 bases: TGCGCCAGCAGCCAAGTGGGGGGGGCCGGTGAAAAACTGTTTTTT. Its translation is CASSQVGGAGEKLFF.

The CDR3 sequence: CASSNWRGGNSYNEQFF. CDR3 DNA sequence: TGCGCCAGCAGCAACTGGCGGGGGGGTAACTCCTACAATGAGCAGTTCTTC. This chain joins TRBV4-3 and TRBJ2-1, with 9 bases matching TRBD2. This CDR3 comprises 17 residues. CDR1 is LGHNA and CDR2 is YSLEER in the germline V gene. Trimming took 5 bases from V and 0 from J; bases not matched to a gene: 8.

The chain links TRBV27 to TRBJ2-5; weak D call: TRBD1 (6 bases). Per the germline V gene, CDR1 is MNHEY and CDR2 is SMNVEV (reference sequence). The V end was cut by 1 base, the J end by 5 bases, with 8 bases between. The CDR3 spans 13 residues. This CDR3 reads CASSLFQGETQYF. DNA for the CDR3: TGTGCCAGCAGTTTATTTCAGGGGGAGACCCAGTACTTC.

V and J are TRBV2 and TRBJ2-1, with 7 nucleotides matching TRBD2. The V segment lost 3 bases and the J segment 0 bases; nucleotides outside the gene matches: 5. Germline V gene lookup returns CDR1 SNHLY and CDR2 FYNNEI. There are 16 residues in the CDR3. The CDR3 here is CASSEGRGISYNEQFF. The DNA of the CDR3 is TGTGCCAGCAGTGAGGGGCGGGGGATCTCCTACAATGAGCAGTTCTTC.

V is TRBV5-1 and J is TRBJ2-1; weak D call: TRBD2 (7 bases). Per germline, CDR1 SGHRS and CDR2 YFSETQ. The V and J ends lost 0 bases and 10 bases respectively, with 17 bases between them. This CDR3 has 15 amino acids. The chain's CDR3 is CASSLAWGGREEQFF. DNA for the CDR3: TGCGCCAGCAGCTTGGCCTGGGGGGGCCGGGAGGAGCAGTTCTTC.

The chain combines TRBV7-9 with TRBJ1-1; the D gene is possibly TRBD1 (6 bases). The CDR3 is 15 amino acids. Germline values: CDR1 SEHNR, CDR2 FQNEAQ (reference sequence). V was pared by 5 bases and J by 5 bases, with 18 bases between. DNA for the CDR3: TGTGCCAGCAGCGTCCCCGGGGGGCAGGGTACTGAAGCTTTCTTT. It yields the protein CASSVPGGQGTEAFF.

The rearrangement links TRBV11-2 to TRBJ1-4, with D unclear. V lost 1 base and J 7 bases, leaving 7 bases between the germline ends. Germline loops: CDR1 SGHAT, CDR2 FQNNGV. The CDR3 contains 13 residues. CDR3 sequence (DNA): TGTGCCAGCAGCTTAGGACCTCTTGAAAAACTGTTTTTT. Residues: CASSLGPLEKLFF.

The V and J genes are TRBV9 and TRBJ1-3; TRBD1 aligns across 7 bases. CDR1 is SGDLS and CDR2 is YYNGEE in the germline V gene. The trim removed 0 bases at V and 2 bases at J, leaving 11 bases unmatched. This CDR3 comprises 18 residues. CDR3 nucleotide sequence: TGTGCCAGCAGCGTAGGAGACCCTCAGGGGGGGGCTGGAAACACCATATATTTT. This encodes CASSVGDPQGGAGNTIYF.

J is TRBJ2-7 and V is TRBV13; perhaps TRBD2 as D (6 bases). V dropped 5 bases and J dropped 2 bases, with 19 bases sitting between them. CDR1 PRHDT and CDR2 FYEKMQ come from the germline V gene (reference sequence). The CDR3 is 16 amino acids. CDR3 in amino acids: CASSTSLWDGTYEQYF. CDR3 sequence (DNA): TGTGCCAGCAGCACTAGCTTATGGGACGGGACCTACGAGCAGTACTTC.

The rearrangement links TRBV5-1 to TRBJ1-3, with D unresolved. Germline values: CDR1 SGHRS, CDR2 YFSETQ. V was trimmed by 0 bases and J by 0 bases, leaving 7 bases between them. The CDR3 covers 15 residues. In nucleotides, the CDR3 is TGCGCCAGCAGCTTGGGTGGGCCCTCTGGAAACACCATATATTTT. Translating it yields CASSLGGPSGNTIYF.

The gene calls are TRBV10-3 and TRBJ1-5; D is unclear. The ends were cut back, 4 bases at V and 0 bases at J, with 10 bases in the middle. Germline V lookup: CDR1 ENHRY, CDR2 SYGVKD. This CDR3 contains 15 residues. The CDR3 region has the DNA TGTGCCATCAGTGCCGGAGAATATAGCAATCAGCCCCAGCATTTT. Translation gives CAISAGEYSNQPQHF.

This chain uses TRBV29-1 with TRBJ2-5, with TRBD2 identical over 10 bases. This CDR3 is built from 16 residues. Losses at the gene ends were 3 bases for V and 2 bases for J; bases not matched to a gene: 9. The germline CDR1 and CDR2 sequences are SQVTM and ANQGSEA. CDR3 bases: TGCAGCGTTGAGGCTAGCGGGGGAGGAACTCAAGAGACCCAGTACTTC. It translates to CSVEASGGGTQETQYF.

The gene calls are TRBV11-2 and TRBJ2-5; TRBD2 aligns across 7 bases. The CDR3 runs to 16 residues. Per germline, CDR1 SGHAT and CDR2 FQNNGV. V dropped 5 bases and J dropped 7; count of bases not matched to a gene: 16. The CDR3 here is CASSGSAGGTMGTQYF. The CDR3 nucleotides read TGTGCCAGCAGCGGATCTGCTGGGGGGACTATGGGGACCCAGTACTTC.

This chain links TRBV5-5 with TRBJ2-7; no reliable D call. The CDR3 is 12 amino acids. V was pared by 4 bases and J by 6 bases, with 11 bases between. Germline V gene lookup returns CDR1 SGHKS and CDR2 YYEKEE (reference sequence). The CDR3 DNA reads as TGTGCCAGCAGCCCGTGGGGTGGCGAGCAGTACTTC. Translation: CASSPWGGEQYF.

This sequence joins TRBV4-1 and TRBJ2-1, with 8 bases lining up with TRBD1. V dropped 1 base and J dropped 8; count of bases not matched to a gene: 7. The germline V gene has CDR1 MGHRA and CDR2 YSYEKL. The CDR3 has 15 amino acids. The CDR3 here is CASSQGQGSWDEQFF. Here the CDR3 DNA reads TGCGCCAGCAGCCAAGGACAGGGGTCCTGGGATGAGCAGTTCTTC.

This clone has just one count. One junction end disagrees with the germline gene, perhaps due to a read error. Other DNA sequences within the sample encode an identical CDR3. The CDR3, as DNA: TGTGCCAGTAGTTTAAAAGCCTACACTGAAGCTTTCTTT. It translates to CASSLKAYTEAFF. The chain joins TRBV27 to TRBJ1-1; D gene uncertain. The CDR3 has 13 amino acids. Germline assignment: CDR1 MNHEY and CDR2 SMNVEV (reference sequence).

The chain has TRBV7-2 and TRBJ1-2; no reliable D call. Germline CDR1 reads SGHTA; CDR2 reads FQGNSA. V lost 8 bases, J lost 2 bases, and 12 bases lay in between. The CDR3 consists of 13 residues. CDR3 coding DNA: TGTGCCAGCGGTCTCGCCGGCAACTATGGCTACACCTTC. Translated, it gives CASGLAGNYGYTF. Full variable domain (remainder filled in from reference TRBV7-2 and TRBJ1-2): GAGVSQSPSNKVTEKGKDVELRCDPISGHTALYWYRQSLGQGLEFLIYFQGNSAPDKSGLPSDRFSAERTGGSVSTLTIQRTQQEDSAVYLCASGLAGNYGYTFGSGTRLTVV.

This chain joins TRBV18 and TRBJ1-1; D gene uncertain. CDR1 is KGHSH, CDR2 LQKENI, per germline. There are 14 residues in the CDR3. Trimming pared 0 bases from V and 1 base from J, leaving 6 bases between. This CDR3 is CASSPPSQNTEAFF. The CDR3 DNA follows: TGTGCCAGCTCACCACCGTCGCAGAACACTGAAGCTTTCTTT.

The chain employs TRBV11-2 and TRBJ2-7; D tentatively fits TRBD1 or TRBD2 (5 bases each). Per the germline V gene, CDR1 is SGHAT and CDR2 is FQNNGV. V was clipped by 5 bases and J by 0 bases, with 11 bases between them. This CDR3 is 14 amino acids long. In DNA, the CDR3 is TGTGCCAGCAGCGGGGGACCGATCTCCTACGAGCAGTACTTC. Translated: CASSGGPISYEQYF.

The J gene is TRBJ2-1, the V gene TRBV19; maybe TRBD2 (6 bases). Per the germline V gene, CDR1 is LNHDA and CDR2 is SQIVND (reference sequence). CDR3 length equals 18 residues. The V end lost 3 bases, the J end lost 5 bases, and 23 bases lay between the germline ends. The CDR3 here is CASSITGLRAGGDNEQFF. Written as DNA, the CDR3 is TGTGCCAGTAGTATTACCGGATTAAGGGCAGGAGGGGACAATGAGCAGTTCTTC.

The CDR3, as DNA: TGTGCCAGCTCACCAGGCACCGGGGAGCTGTTTTTT. This encodes CASSPGTGELFF. V and J are TRBV18 and TRBJ2-2; D not certain. V lost 2 bases and J 4 bases, leaving 2 bases between the germline ends. Germline V CDR1 and CDR2: KGHSH, LQKENI. The CDR3 runs 12 residues.

In its sample, this clone was seen once. The genes are TRBV2 and TRBJ2-2, with TRBD2 matching 7 bases. V was clipped by 7 bases and J by 7 bases; unmatched bases: 6. The CDR3 runs 13 residues. Looked up from germline, CDR1 is SNHLY and CDR2 is FYNNEI. CDR3: CASKRGWDGELFF. Here the CDR3 DNA reads TGTGCCAGCAAGCGGGGCTGGGACGGGGAGCTGTTTTTT.

The chain recombines TRBV20-1 with TRBJ1-2, with 7 bases lining up with TRBD1. Unmatched junction bases numbered 5, after V lost 6 bases and J lost 7 bases. Germline V lookup: CDR1 DFQATT, CDR2 SNEGSKA (reference sequence). CDR3 length equals 11 residues. The CDR3 protein is CSARDSGGYTF. The CDR3, as DNA: TGCAGTGCGCGGGACAGCGGTGGCTACACCTTC.

CDR3 bases: TGCGCCAGCAGCCAACGCCCGACAGAACCGTCTGGAAACACCATATATTTT. Translated: CASSQRPTEPSGNTIYF. The chain couples TRBV4-1 to TRBJ1-3, with D possibly matching TRBD1 (5 bases). Germline V gene lookup returns CDR1 MGHRA and CDR2 YSYEKL. This CDR3 contains 17 residues. V was clipped by 2 bases and J by 1 base, with 15 bases between them.